The rows below give T cell receptor beta chains drawn from one sample of a study of CD8 T cells in Susac syndrome. TCRdb redid the calling of the immunoSEQ multiplex PCR reads with MiXCR, one entry per CDR3 protein. The sample lists around 130,000 distinct CDR3 sequences; around 94% were seen once. Sequencing was done on a sample of CD8+ T cells from PBMCs. Every receptor here comes from a human donor with Susac syndrome. Both conserved end residues are part of each CDR3. D genes are given only for firm matches. The size of a clone is reported for some rows only, either as once, few or many, or as a class for expanded clones.

d_gene	v_gene	abundance	j_gene	CDR3aa	CDR3nt
NA	TRBV4-2	NA	TRBJ2-6	CASSQPGQTSGANVLTF	TGTGCCAGCAGCCAACCCGGACAGACCTCTGGGGCCAACGTCCTGACTTTC
NA	TRBV15	NA	TRBJ1-5	CATSRDRGAGQPQHF	TGTGCCACCAGCAGAGATCGGGGGGCGGGGCAGCCCCAGCATTTT
NA	TRBV5-4	NA	TRBJ1-2	CASSFGPQDSRGYTF	TGTGCCAGCAGCTTTGGACCCCAAGACAGTCGTGGCTACACCTTC
NA	TRBV5-1	NA	TRBJ1-2	CASSLRDLDGYTF	TGCGCCAGCAGCTTGCGGGACCTTGATGGCTACACCTTC
TRBD2	TRBV30	few	TRBJ2-1	CACPSGGASYNEQFF	TGTGCCTGTCCTAGCGGGGGGGCCTCCTACAATGAGCAGTTCTTC
TRBD1	TRBV14	NA	TRBJ2-7	CASSHRPGQGSSYEQYF	TGTGCCAGCAGCCACCGTCCGGGACAGGGGAGCTCCTACGAGCAGTACTTC
TRBD2	TRBV6-2/TRBV6-3	NA	TRBJ2-2	CASSYDSGGTGELFF	TGTGCCAGCAGTTACGATAGCGGGGGCACCGGGGAGCTGTTTTTT
NA	TRBV20-1	once	TRBJ1-2	CSARGAPENYGYTF	TGCAGTGCAAGAGGGGCTCCAGAGAACTATGGCTACACCTTC
NA	TRBV20-1	NA	TRBJ2-5	CSAGGETQYF	TGCAGTGCTGGGGGGGAGACCCAGTACTTC
TRBD2	TRBV12-3/TRBV12-4	once	TRBJ2-3	CASSSSSGITDTQYF	TGTGCCAGCAGTTCCTCTAGCGGTATCACAGATACGCAGTATTTT
NA	TRBV5-6	NA	TRBJ1-1	CASSSGEAEAFF	TGTGCCAGCAGCTCCGGGGAGGCTGAAGCTTTCTTT
NA	TRBV20-1	NA	TRBJ1-5	CSARDLGQKSQPQHF	TGCAGTGCTAGAGATTTGGGGCAAAAGAGTCAGCCCCAGCATTTT
NA	TRBV4-3	NA	TRBJ2-7	CASSQELGVGYEQYF	TGCGCCAGCAGCCAAGAACTTGGAGTCGGCTACGAGCAGTACTTC
NA	TRBV15	NA	TRBJ2-7	CATRAPSSYEQYF	TGTGCCACCAGGGCGCCGAGCTCCTACGAGCAGTACTTC
NA	TRBV29-1	NA	TRBJ2-7	CSAEKVSSYEQYF	TGCAGCGCCGAGAAAGTTTCTTCTTACGAGCAGTACTTC
NA	TRBV7-2	NA	TRBJ1-6	CASSLIAGYNSPLHF	TGTGCCAGCAGCTTAATCGCGGGTTATAATTCACCCCTCCACTTT
NA	TRBV12-3/TRBV12-4	NA	TRBJ2-1	CASRGPNWRDYNEQFF	TGTGCCAGCAGGGGACCCAACTGGAGGGACTACAATGAGCAGTTCTTC
NA	TRBV7-3	NA	TRBJ2-5	CASSLTGVLGETQYF	TGTGCCAGCAGCTTAACCGGGGTGCTGGGGGAGACCCAGTACTTC
NA	TRBV20-1	NA	TRBJ1-2	CSAIHPNGGAETYGYTF	TGCAGTGCTATCCATCCCAACGGGGGCGCAGAGACCTATGGCTACACCTTC
NA	TRBV20-1	NA	TRBJ2-7	CSARARAASYEQYF	TGCAGTGCTAGAGCTAGGGCAGCCTCCTACGAGCAGTACTTC
TRBD1	TRBV30	NA	TRBJ2-7	CAWSATGSYEQYF	TGTGCCTGGAGTGCGACAGGGTCCTACGAGCAGTACTTC
TRBD1	TRBV9	NA	TRBJ2-7	CASSEGQGSSYEQYF	TGTGCCAGCAGCGAGGGACAGGGGAGTAGCTACGAGCAGTACTTC
NA	TRBV30	NA	TRBJ2-7	CAWSSSYEQYF	TGTGCCTGGAGTTCATCCTACGAGCAGTACTTC
NA	TRBV20-1	NA	TRBJ1-6	CSAREGPVPPLHF	TGCAGTGCTAGGGAAGGCCCAGTTCCACCCCTCCACTTT
TRBD1	TRBV29-1	NA	TRBJ2-7	CSVEWDRNYEQYF	TGCAGCGTTGAATGGGACAGGAACTACGAGCAGTACTTC
TRBD2	TRBV27	NA	TRBJ2-5	CASSTPGTSGDRAAQYF	TGTGCCAGCAGTACCCCTGGGACTAGCGGGGACCGTGCGGCCCAGTACTTC
NA	TRBV12-3/TRBV12-4	NA	TRBJ2-2	CASGFPFPGELFF	TGTGCCAGCGGTTTTCCTTTTCCCGGGGAGCTGTTTTTT
TRBD1	TRBV29-1	NA	TRBJ1-2	CSVGTGADGYTF	TGCAGCGTCGGGACAGGGGCAGATGGCTACACCTTC
NA	TRBV4-1	NA	TRBJ2-1	CASSRQQGTSEQFF	TGCGCCAGCAGCCGCCAACAGGGTACGAGTGAGCAGTTCTTC
TRBD1	TRBV2	NA	TRBJ2-1	CASKGTGDYNEQFF	TGTGCCAGCAAAGGGACAGGGGACTACAATGAGCAGTTCTTC
NA	TRBV4-1	NA	TRBJ2-7	CASSPRDGTPYEQYF	TGCGCCAGCAGCCCAAGAGACGGGACACCCTACGAGCAGTACTTC
NA	TRBV5-1	NA	TRBJ2-7	CASSYEEASSYEQYF	TGCGCCAGCAGCTATGAGGAGGCCAGCTCCTACGAGCAGTACTTC
NA	TRBV15	NA	TRBJ2-1	CATSAYNEQFF	TGTGCCACCAGCGCATACAATGAGCAGTTCTTC
NA	TRBV15	NA	TRBJ1-1	CATSRTGAEAFF	TGTGCCACCAGCAGGACCGGGGCTGAAGCTTTCTTT
NA	TRBV2	NA	TRBJ1-1	CASPRIGDHTEAFF	TGTGCCAGCCCTCGGATAGGGGATCACACTGAAGCTTTCTTT
TRBD1	TRBV12-3/TRBV12-4	NA	TRBJ2-1	CASSGTGLRNEQFF	TGTGCCAGCAGCGGGACAGGGTTGAGGAATGAGCAGTTCTTC
NA	TRBV12-3/TRBV12-4	NA	TRBJ1-3	CASSFSRVRQGNTIYF	TGTGCCAGCAGTTTTTCCAGGGTCAGGCAAGGAAACACCATATATTTT
NA	TRBV29-1	once	TRBJ2-5	CSEGHSGTQYF	TGCAGCGAAGGCCATTCTGGGACCCAGTACTTC
NA	TRBV6-2/TRBV6-3	NA	TRBJ2-1	CAIRGGYNEQFF	TGTGCCATTCGGGGCGGCTACAATGAGCAGTTCTTC
NA	TRBV12-3/TRBV12-4	NA	TRBJ2-7	CASSDTTRYEQYF	TGTGCCAGCAGTGATACCACCCGCTACGAGCAGTACTTC
NA	TRBV20-1	NA	TRBJ2-7	CSAREESYEQYF	TGCAGTGCTAGAGAGGAAAGCTACGAGCAGTACTTC
NA	TRBV7-6	once	TRBJ1-2	CASSPGQTSNYGYTF	TGTGCCAGCAGCCCCGGACAGACCTCTAACTATGGCTACACCTTC
NA	TRBV6-2/TRBV6-3	NA	TRBJ2-7	CASSYDPGTSYEQYF	TGTGCCAGCAGTTACGATCCGGGTACCTCCTACGAGCAGTACTTC
NA	TRBV29-1	NA	TRBJ2-7	CSVEDSDSGQQYF	TGCAGCGTTGAAGATTCGGACAGCGGGCAGCAGTACTTC
NA	TRBV3-1	NA	TRBJ2-7	CASSDGVSYEQYF	TGTGCCAGCAGCGACGGAGTCTCCTACGAGCAGTACTTC